Given below is one TCR beta chain in context. These data are taken from a study of early stage breast cancer tumors. About the research overall: Of some 17 invasive breast tumors, twelve were hormone receptor-positive, HER2-negative. Roughly eight ER+/PR+/HER2- tumors were invasive ductal; four were invasive lobular.

Per germline, CDR1 LNHDA and CDR2 SQIVND (reference sequence). J gave up 4 bases and V 5 bases, and 14 bases lay outside the gene matches. The CDR3 contains 17 residues. Repertoires were generated with immunoSEQ multiplex PCR, while TCRdb's copy carries only in-frame clones and drops some. This sample yields tens of thousands of clones, of which around four fifths are seen a single time; 3.4% belongs to the top ten. Sequenced sample: blood. The chain carries TRBV19 and TRBJ2-3, with 8 bases that match TRBD2. The receptor's source is a person aged 35-49 years with breast cancer. The CDR3 sequence: CASSVQGSSGLSDTQYF. In DNA, the CDR3 is TGTGCCAGTAGTGTCCAAGGATCTAGCGGGTTATCAGATACGCAGTATTTT.